A selection of T cell receptor beta chains follows, all from one sample in a study of human T cells and chemical hapten exposure. Each CDR3 protein is one row after TCRdb ran MiXCR on the 5' RACE reads. Of approximately 150,000 distinct CDR3 sequences in the sample, roughly 4.1% were seen once. Receptor source: a female donor in good health. Each CDR3 is given with its conserved first and last residue. D genes are given only for firm matches. Some rows have no size entry. The others give once, few or many, or a class for an expanded clone.

cdr3_aa	cdr3_nt	d_call	v_call	j_call	clone_size
CSVVGGPSVGYTF	TGCAGCGTTGTAGGAGGCCCGTCCGTTGGCTACACCTTC	.	TRBV29-1	TRBJ1-2	few
CASSARGETQYF	TGTGCCAGCAGCGCCCGGGGAGAGACCCAGTACTTC	.	TRBV6-1	TRBJ2-5	many
CASSLGDLRYGYTF	TGTGCCAGCAGCTTAGGTGATCTGAGATATGGCTACACCTTC	.	TRBV5-4	TRBJ1-2	few
CASTLTPTREQYF	TGTGCCAGCACCCTAACCCCCACGCGCGAGCAGTACTTC	.	TRBV28	TRBJ2-7	many
CASGTGKTNEKLFF	TGTGCCAGCGGGACAGGGAAAACTAATGAAAAACTGTTTTTT	TRBD1	TRBV7-9	TRBJ1-4	many
CAISVRQGSGDTQYF	TGTGCCATCAGTGTGAGGCAGGGTTCAGGTGATACGCAGTATTTT	.	TRBV10-3	TRBJ2-3	.
CASSQGGPSGGGQETQYF	TGTGCCAGCAGCCAAGGGGGTCCTAGCGGGGGGGGGCAAGAGACCCAGTACTTC	TRBD2	TRBV4-2	TRBJ2-5	many
CASSKAGSPEAFF	TGTGCCAGCAGCAAAGCGGGGTCCCCCGAAGCTTTCTTT	.	TRBV5-5	TRBJ1-1	many
CASSPKRGADTDTQYF	TGTGCCAGCAGCCCAAAGCGGGGGGCCGACACAGATACGCAGTATTTT	TRBD2	TRBV7-2	TRBJ2-3	few
CASSLLGLAKETQYF	TGTGCCAGCAGTTTATTGGGACTAGCGAAAGAGACCCAGTACTTC	TRBD2	TRBV28	TRBJ2-5	many
CASSSPGRSGSYNEQFF	TGCGCCAGCAGCTCCCCGGGGCGTTCCGGATCCTACAATGAGCAGTTCTTC	.	TRBV5-1	TRBJ2-1	many
CSVSPWGANTGELFF	TGCAGCGTTAGTCCATGGGGGGCGAACACCGGGGAGCTGTTTTTT	.	TRBV29-1	TRBJ2-2	many
CASSDGWAYWGGESTDTQYF	TGTGCCAGCAGTGACGGTTGGGCCTACTGGGGGGGGGAGAGCACAGATACGCAGTATTTT	TRBD2	TRBV6-4	TRBJ2-3	many
CASSLDEKLTTRYTQYF	TGTGCCAGCAGCTTGGACGAGAAGTTAACCACAAGATATACGCAGTATTTT	.	TRBV11-1	TRBJ2-3	.
CATTREDGSSPLAEAFF	TGTGCCACCACTCGGGAGGACGGAAGCTCCCCACTCGCTGAAGCTTTCTTT	.	TRBV2	TRBJ1-1	many
CASSGHRGQPQHF	TGTGCCAGCAGCGGTCACAGGGGGCAGCCCCAGCATTTT	TRBD1	TRBV11-2	TRBJ1-5	few
CSARTGGKTDTQYF	TGCAGTGCTCGAACAGGGGGCAAAACAGATACGCAGTATTTT	TRBD1	TRBV20-1	TRBJ2-3	many
CASSLELTGTDTQYF	TGTGCCAGCAGTTTGGAACTCACAGGGACAGATACGCAGTATTTT	.	TRBV12-3/TRBV12-4	TRBJ2-3	.
CASSYSGSGYEQYF	TGTGCCAGCAGCTATAGTGGGTCTGGCTACGAGCAGTACTTC	.	TRBV5-4	TRBJ2-7	.
CASSLRDRGMKVIQYF	TGTGCCAGCAGTTTGCGGGACAGGGGAATGAAAGTCATTCAGTACTTC	TRBD1	TRBV12-3/TRBV12-4	TRBJ2-4	many
CASSYRTSGGAYNEQFF	TGTGCCAGCAGCTACAGGACTAGCGGGGGAGCATACAATGAGCAGTTCTTC	TRBD2	TRBV5-6	TRBJ2-1	many
CASSLRPRSGNTIYF	TGTGCCAGCAGCCTCCGACCCCGATCTGGAAACACCATATATTTT	.	TRBV12-3/TRBV12-4	TRBJ1-3	.
CSARREQGGSYNEQLF	TGCAGTGCTAGGCGCGAACAGGGTGGGTCCTACAATGAGCAGTTATTC	.	TRBV20-1	TRBJ2-1	many
CASSVDGNTEAFF	TGTGCCAGCAGCGTAGACGGGAACACTGAAGCTTTCTTT	.	TRBV9	TRBJ1-1	many
CASSLRVWGTEAFF	TGTGCCAGCAGCTTAAGGGTATGGGGGACTGAAGCTTTCTTT	.	TRBV7-2	TRBJ1-1	many
CASSGGTSVREKLFF	TGTGCCAGCAGCGGGGGAACATCTGTAAGAGAAAAACTGTTTTTT	.	TRBV5-6	TRBJ1-4	.
CASSSGLGEKLFF	TGTGCCAGCAGCTCAGGGCTAGGAGAAAAACTGTTTTTT	.	TRBV7-6	TRBJ1-4	.
CASSSFGLAADTQYF	TGCGCCAGCAGCTCCTTTGGACTAGCCGCAGATACGCAGTATTTT	TRBD2	TRBV5-1	TRBJ2-3	many
CASSGGLAGFNEQFF	TGTGCCAGCAGCGGGGGACTAGCGGGGTTCAATGAGCAGTTCTTC	TRBD2	TRBV9	TRBJ2-1	many
CASSPRDGEQFF	TGTGCCAGCAGCCCCCGGGACGGTGAGCAGTTCTTC	.	TRBV7-8	TRBJ2-1	few
CATSRPSGTGGVETQYF	TGTGCCACCAGCAGACCGAGCGGGACAGGGGGGGTTGAGACCCAGTACTTC	TRBD1	TRBV15	TRBJ2-5	many
CASSLEGASGYTF	TGTGCCAGCAGCCTTGAGGGGGCGAGTGGCTACACCTTC	TRBD1	TRBV5-4	TRBJ1-2	many
CSVVGTSTRDTEAFF	TGCAGCGTTGTTGGGACCAGCACTAGGGACACTGAAGCTTTCTTT	.	TRBV29-1	TRBJ1-1	many
CASSFQSSYEQYF	TGTGCCAGCAGCTTTCAGTCGTCCTACGAGCAGTACTTC	.	TRBV5-4	TRBJ2-7	many
CASSPQGGNGNEQFF	TGTGCCAGCAGCCCCCAGGGGGGCAACGGGAATGAGCAGTTCTTC	.	TRBV7-2	TRBJ2-1	.
CASSFSGGISNEQFF	TGCGCCAGCAGCTTTAGCGGGGGGATCAGCAATGAGCAGTTCTTC	TRBD2	TRBV5-1	TRBJ2-1	many
CKSGPKSTDTQYF	TGCAAAAGTGGACCTAAGAGCACAGATACGCAGTATTTT	.	TRBV20-1	TRBJ2-3	many
CASSLGAGSYEQYF	TGTGCCAGCAGCTTGGGGGCCGGCTCCTACGAGCAGTACTTC	.	TRBV27	TRBJ2-7	many
CASSPMPGTSGGADTQYF	TGTGCCAGCAGCCCAATGCCCGGGACTAGCGGGGGGGCAGATACGCAGTATTTT	TRBD2	TRBV7-7	TRBJ2-3	many
CASSPQGANYEQYF	TGTGCCAGCTCACCACAGGGGGCGAACTACGAGCAGTACTTC	TRBD1	TRBV18	TRBJ2-7	many
CATSRDEVSPLHF	TGTGCCACCAGCAGGGACGAGGTTTCACCCCTCCACTTT	.	TRBV15	TRBJ1-6	many
CASSLTSGPYNEQFF	TGTGCCAGCAGCCTCACTAGCGGCCCATACAATGAGCAGTTCTTC	TRBD2	TRBV7-2	TRBJ2-1	many
CASDSSGGTDTQYF	TGTGCCAGCGACTCTAGCGGGGGCACAGATACGCAGTATTTT	TRBD2	TRBV5-4	TRBJ2-3	.
CASSSRGGFDAYGYTF	TGTGCCAGCAGCTCCCGTGGGGGGTTTGATGCCTATGGCTACACCTTC	.	TRBV7-2	TRBJ1-2	many
CASSFTGVGQPQHF	TGTGCCAGCAGTTTTACGGGGGTGGGACAGCCCCAGCATTTT	.	TRBV12-3/TRBV12-4	TRBJ1-5	many
CASSQFRSCIF	TGTGCCAGCAGCCAATTTCGTTCCTGTATCTTT	.	TRBV3-1	TRBJ1-1	many